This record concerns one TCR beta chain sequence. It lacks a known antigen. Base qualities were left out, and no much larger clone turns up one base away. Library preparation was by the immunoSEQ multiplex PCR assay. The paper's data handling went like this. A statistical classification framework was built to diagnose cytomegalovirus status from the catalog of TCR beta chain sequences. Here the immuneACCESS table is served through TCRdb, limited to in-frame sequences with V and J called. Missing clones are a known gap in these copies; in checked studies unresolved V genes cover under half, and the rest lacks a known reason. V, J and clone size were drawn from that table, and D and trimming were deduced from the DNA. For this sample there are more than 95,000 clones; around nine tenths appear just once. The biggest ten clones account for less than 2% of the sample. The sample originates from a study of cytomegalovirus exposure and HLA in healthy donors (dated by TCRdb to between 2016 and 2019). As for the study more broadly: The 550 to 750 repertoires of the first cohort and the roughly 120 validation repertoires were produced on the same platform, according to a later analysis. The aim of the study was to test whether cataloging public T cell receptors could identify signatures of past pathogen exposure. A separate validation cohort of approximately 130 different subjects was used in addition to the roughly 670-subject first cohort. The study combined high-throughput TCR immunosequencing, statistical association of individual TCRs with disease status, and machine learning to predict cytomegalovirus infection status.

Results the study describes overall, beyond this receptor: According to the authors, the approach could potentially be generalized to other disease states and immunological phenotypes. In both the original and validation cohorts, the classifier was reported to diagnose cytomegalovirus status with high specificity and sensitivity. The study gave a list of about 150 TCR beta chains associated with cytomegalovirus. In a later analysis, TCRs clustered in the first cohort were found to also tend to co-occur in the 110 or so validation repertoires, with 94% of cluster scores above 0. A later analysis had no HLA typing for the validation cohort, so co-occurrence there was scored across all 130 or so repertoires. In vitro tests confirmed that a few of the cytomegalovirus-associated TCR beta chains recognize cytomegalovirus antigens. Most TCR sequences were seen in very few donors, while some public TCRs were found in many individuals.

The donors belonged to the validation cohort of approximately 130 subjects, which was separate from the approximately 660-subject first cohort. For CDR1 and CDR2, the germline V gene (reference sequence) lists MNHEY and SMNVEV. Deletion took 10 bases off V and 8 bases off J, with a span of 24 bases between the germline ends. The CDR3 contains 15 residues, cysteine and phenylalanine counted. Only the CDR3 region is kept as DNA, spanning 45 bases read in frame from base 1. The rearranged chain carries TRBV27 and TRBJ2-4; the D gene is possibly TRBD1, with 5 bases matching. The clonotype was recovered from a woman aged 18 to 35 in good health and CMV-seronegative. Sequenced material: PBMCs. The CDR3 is CATPTEKETGDIQYF. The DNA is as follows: TGTGCCACTCCGACAGAAAAAGAGACCGGTGACATTCAGTACTTC.